This T cell receptor beta chain was recovered during a study of long-term antiretroviral therapy in people with HIV. On the study more broadly: In the earliest collections, sampling predates the 2015 immediate-ART recommendation by about a decade.

Clinicians in the United States treated all participants with HIV. It was version v3.0 of the immunoSEQ assay that was run at survey level. TCRdb's table, derived via immunoSEQ multiplex PCR, lists solely in-frame clones and lacks some. In the table there are under 25,000 clones, 85% to 95% of which are singletons. The TCR comes from a middle-aged woman with HIV. This sample comprised unsorted PBMCs, obtained 7.6 years after starting antiretroviral therapy.

CDR3 bases: TGCGCCAGCAGCCTTAGCGGGGGGAGCGGTACCGGGGAGCTGTTTTTT. This translates into CASSLSGGSGTGELFF. The rearrangement uses TRBV4-3 and TRBJ2-2, with 10 bases aligning to TRBD2. V trimming: 4 bases; J trimming: 5 bases; junction bases outside the gene matches: 7. The CDR3 length is 16 residues. From germline, CDR1 is LGHNA and CDR2 YSLEER.